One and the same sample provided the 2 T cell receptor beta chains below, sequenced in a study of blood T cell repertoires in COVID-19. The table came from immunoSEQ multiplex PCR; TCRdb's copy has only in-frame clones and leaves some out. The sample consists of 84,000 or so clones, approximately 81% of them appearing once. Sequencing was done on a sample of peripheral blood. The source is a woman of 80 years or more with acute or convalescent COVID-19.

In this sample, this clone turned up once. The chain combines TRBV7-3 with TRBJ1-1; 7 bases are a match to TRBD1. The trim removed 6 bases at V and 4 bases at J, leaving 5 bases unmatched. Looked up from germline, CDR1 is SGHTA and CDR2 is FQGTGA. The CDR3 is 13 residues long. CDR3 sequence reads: CASSGRGSTEAFF. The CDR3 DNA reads TGTGCCAGCAGTGGCAGGGGGAGCACTGAAGCTTTCTTT.

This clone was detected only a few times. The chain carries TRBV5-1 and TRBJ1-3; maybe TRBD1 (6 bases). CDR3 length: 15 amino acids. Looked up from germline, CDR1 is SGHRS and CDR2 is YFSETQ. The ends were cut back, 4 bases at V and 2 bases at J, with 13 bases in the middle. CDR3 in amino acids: CASSPRAGAGNTIYF. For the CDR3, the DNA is TGCGCCAGCAGCCCCCGGGCAGGGGCTGGAAACACCATATATTTT. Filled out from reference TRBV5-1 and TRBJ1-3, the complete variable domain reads KAGVTQTPRYLIKTRGQQVTLSCSPISGHRSVSWYQQTPGQGLQFLFEYFSETQRNKGNFPGRFSGRQFSNSRSEMNVSTLELGDSALYLCASSPRAGAGNTIYFGEGSWLTVV.